The 30 T cell receptor beta chains in this list originate from one sample, sequenced in a study of PD-1 blockade in classical Hodgkin lymphoma. This table comes from immunoSEQ multiplex PCR, and its TCRdb copy is limited to in-frame clones, with some not included. The sample consists of fewer than 65,000 clones, 85% to 90% of them appearing once. The patients all showed relapse after autologous stem cell transplantation, while their brentuximab vedotin exposure varied. Sequencing was performed on peripheral blood mononuclear cells (PBMCs), taken at baseline. The receptors originated from a human donor with classical Hodgkin lymphoma.

The chain recombines TRBV4-2 with TRBJ1-2; D call uncertain. The CDR3 loop spans 12 amino acids. V dropped 4 bases and J dropped 6 bases, with 9 bases sitting between them. CDR1 and CDR2 from the germline V gene are LGHNA and YNFKEQ. The CDR3 coding sequence is TGTGCCAGCAGCCTAGGCTGGGATGGCTACACCTTC. Amino acids: CASSLGWDGYTF.

This clone was counted once. The rearrangement joins TRBV2 to TRBJ1-5; 8 positions agree with TRBD1. The V and J ends lost 4 bases and 4 bases, in that order; junction bases with no gene match: 3. The CDR3 has 14 residues. Germline CDR1 is SNHLY and CDR2 is FYNNEI. CDR3 DNA: TGTGCCAGCAGTGCGACAGGGGCAAATCAGCCCCAGCATTTT. Protein: CASSATGANQPQHF.

The chain combines TRBV28 with TRBJ1-1; possibly TRBD1 for D (6 bases). In germline, CDR1 is MDHEN, CDR2 SYDVKM. Between the trimmed V and J ends, which lost 5 bases and 5 bases, there was a span of 21 bases. The CDR3 is 16 residues long. CDR3 sequence reads: CASSRRWGAKGTEAFF. The CDR3 DNA is TGTGCCAGCAGTCGCCGGTGGGGGGCGAAGGGAACTGAAGCTTTCTTT.

The rearrangement uses TRBV9 and TRBJ1-6; no reliable D call. CDR1 SGDLS and CDR2 YYNGEE come from the germline V gene. This CDR3 has 17 amino acids. The ends were cut back, 3 bases at V and 0 bases at J, with 13 bases in the middle. The CDR3 sequence: CASSAYGFSSYNSPLHF. The CDR3 region has the DNA TGTGCCAGCAGCGCCTATGGGTTCAGCTCCTATAATTCACCCCTCCACTTT.

CDR3 nucleotides: TGTGCCAGCAGTTATGGGCGGGGGGGGTCAGATACGCAGTATTTT. Translation: CASSYGRGGSDTQYF. The chain employs TRBV6-5 and TRBJ2-3, with TRBD2 matching 9 bases. From germline, CDR1 is MNHEY and CDR2 SVGAGI. Unmatched junction bases numbered 5, after V lost 3 bases and J lost 4 bases. This CDR3 is 15 amino acids long.

The chain carries TRBV6-4 and TRBJ2-3, with unresolved D. Germline V gene lookup returns CDR1 MRHNA and CDR2 SNTAGT. Trimming pared 2 bases from V and 6 bases from J, leaving 9 bases between. The CDR3 totals 13 residues. Here the CDR3 reads CASSDPLTDTQYF. The CDR3 coding sequence is TGTGCCAGCAGTGACCCTTTAACCGATACGCAGTATTTT.

This clone has a handful of counts. J is TRBJ2-1 and V is TRBV14; unclear D gene. Germline assignment: CDR1 SGHDN and CDR2 FVKESK. V was cut by 1 base and J by 9 bases, with 10 bases left in between. The CDR3 totals 13 residues. CDR3 amino acids: CASSQALRSEQFF. CDR3 nucleotides: TGTGCCAGCAGCCAAGCTTTAAGGTCTGAGCAGTTCTTC.

Comment on this clone: At one end the junction does not follow the germline gene, possibly because of a read error. This chain connects TRBV27 to TRBJ1-3; D uncertain. The CDR3 loop spans 16 amino acids. Germline CDR1 is MNHEY and CDR2 is SMNVEV (reference sequence). In DNA, the CDR3 is TGTGCCAGCAGTCCCTCCCGACGGTCCGGTGGAGACACCATATATTTT. Protein sequence: CASSPSRRSGGDTIYF.

The rearrangement links TRBV7-2 to TRBJ1-2, with D unclear. Germline V lookup: CDR1 SGHTA, CDR2 FQGNSA. The CDR3 runs 18 residues. The ends were cut back, 0 bases at V and 5 bases at J, with 22 bases in the middle. This CDR3 reads CASSLALFYLGRNYGYTF. CDR3 DNA sequence: TGTGCCAGCAGCTTAGCGCTATTTTATCTCGGCAGAAATTATGGCTACACCTTC.

The chain has TRBV19 and TRBJ1-2, with 7 bases aligning to TRBD1. Looked up from germline, CDR1 is LNHDA and CDR2 is SQIVND (reference sequence). Trimming removed 6 bases from V and 4 bases from J; junction bases left unmatched: 17. The length of the CDR3 is 17 residues. The CDR3 protein is CASSRGGQRPMGYGYTF. The CDR3 region has the DNA TGTGCCAGTAGCCGAGGGGGACAGCGTCCTATGGGCTATGGCTACACCTTC.

This chain links TRBV10-3 with TRBJ2-7; D possibly corresponds to TRBD1 (6 bases). CDR1 ENHRY and CDR2 SYGVKD come from the germline V gene. The CDR3 sequence is 14 residues long. The ends were cut back, 5 bases at V and 3 bases at J, with 14 bases in the middle. CDR3 nucleotides: TGTGCCATCAGTTTAGGGGGACCTATCTACGAGCAGTACTTC. Its protein product is CAISLGGPIYEQYF.

CDR3 bases: TGTGCCAGCAGCTTAGGCAAGGGGTGGACTGAAGCTTTCTTT. It codes for CASSLGKGWTEAFF. This chain uses TRBV7-8 with TRBJ1-1; TRBD1 is a possible D gene (5 bases). Trimming cost V 1 base and J 5 bases, with 11 bases left between them. Germline loops: CDR1 SGHVS, CDR2 FQNEAQ. The CDR3 totals 14 residues.

The chain uses TRBV7-2 and TRBJ1-3, with D possibly TRBD1 on 5 matching bases. The length of the CDR3 is 14 residues. Germline CDR1 and CDR2: SGHTA and FQGNSA. Trimming removed 5 bases at V and 8 bases at J, with 16 bases between. The CDR3 here is CASSAPGLADTIYF. CDR3 coding DNA: TGTGCCAGCAGCGCCCCGGGGCTTGCGGACACCATATATTTT.

The V call is TRBV6-6, the J call TRBJ2-2; D not certain. The CDR3 is 13 residues long. The V end lost 5 bases, the J end lost 1 base, and 5 bases lay between the germline ends. From germline, CDR1 is MNHNY and CDR2 SVGAGI (reference sequence). The CDR3 nucleotides are TGTGCCAGCAGTGGGGTGAACACCGGGGAGCTGTTTTTT. It specifies CASSGVNTGELFF.

This clone appeared a single time. The chain has TRBV6-5 and TRBJ2-7; D unclear. V was shortened by 6 bases and J by 4 bases, with 16 bases between the two germline ends. This CDR3 is 14 amino acids long. The germline CDR1 and CDR2 sequences are MNHEY and SVGAGI. The CDR3: CASRRDGVVYEQYF. Here the CDR3 DNA reads TGTGCCAGCAGGAGAGATGGCGTCGTTTACGAGCAGTACTTC.

The chain uses TRBV27 and TRBJ2-3, with a possible D match to TRBD2 (7 bases). The CDR3 is 13 amino acids. Germline assignment: CDR1 MNHEY and CDR2 SMNVEV (reference sequence). V lost 10 bases and J lost 4, with 15 bases in between. The chain's CDR3 is CATRGGGPDTQYF. DNA for the CDR3: TGTGCCACCCGTGGGGGGGGGCCAGATACGCAGTATTTT.

This clone was observed a handful of times. CDR3 amino acids: CASSFSGGSPLHF. In DNA form, the CDR3 reads TGTGCCAGCAGCTTCTCAGGGGGATCACCCCTCCACTTT. The V gene is TRBV7-2, the J gene TRBJ1-6; 7 positions agree with TRBD1. The germline V gene encodes CDR1 SGHTA and CDR2 FQGNSA. The CDR3 totals 13 residues. Losses at the gene ends were 3 bases for V and 10 bases for J; bases not matched to a gene: 3.

The gene calls are TRBV11-2 and TRBJ2-1; 8 nucleotides match TRBD2. Germline CDR1 is SGHAT and CDR2 is FQNNGV. The CDR3 is 15 amino acids. V dropped 1 base and J dropped 7; count of bases not matched to a gene: 6. CDR3 region: CASSLGGGTINEQFF. In DNA form, the CDR3 reads TGTGCCAGCAGCTTAGGCGGGGGGACGATAAATGAGCAGTTCTTC.

The chain uses TRBV5-4 and TRBJ2-3; D gene unclear. Deletions cut 5 bases from V and 0 bases from J, with 7 bases between. The CDR3 runs to 13 residues. Per the germline V gene, CDR1 is SGHNT and CDR2 is YYREEE (reference sequence). DNA for the CDR3: TGTGCCAGCAGTTCCACGAGCACAGATACGCAGTATTTT. Protein product: CASSSTSTDTQYF.

V and J are TRBV2 and TRBJ2-7; 8 bases are a match to TRBD1. The CDR3 is made up of 16 amino acids. Trimming cost V 2 bases and J 0 bases; bases outside gene matches: 6. Germline V gives CDR1 SNHLY, CDR2 FYNNEI. In DNA form, the CDR3 reads TGTGCCAGCAGTGAACAGGGGGCGGGCAGCTCCTACGAGCAGTACTTC. Its protein is CASSEQGAGSSYEQYF.

The chain combines TRBV6-5 with TRBJ1-1; D is ambiguous. Trimming took 4 bases from V and 6 from J, leaving 9 bases between them. The CDR3 sequence is 12 residues long. Germline values: CDR1 MNHEY, CDR2 SVGAGI. The DNA of the CDR3 is TGTGCCAGCAGTTTCAAGGGATCTGAAGCTTTCTTT. It translates to CASSFKGSEAFF.

The rearrangement links TRBV5-4 to TRBJ2-6; 7 bases agree with TRBD1. The CDR3 sequence is 16 residues long. V trimming: 0 bases; J trimming: 2 bases; junction bases outside the gene matches: 2. Germline V gives CDR1 SGHNT, CDR2 YYREEE (reference sequence). In nucleotides, the CDR3 is TGTGCCAGCAGCTTGGCGCAGGGGGCTGGGGCCAACGTCCTGACTTTC. Translation gives CASSLAQGAGANVLTF.

This clone occurred once. A read error may produce the germline difference seen at one junction end. This chain joins TRBV7-7 and TRBJ2-5; the D is unclear. This CDR3 contains 13 residues. Looked up from germline, CDR1 is SSHAT and CDR2 is FNYEAQ (reference sequence). The CDR3 reads CASSSLPSETQYF. In nucleotides, the CDR3 is TGTGCTAGCAGCTCCCTCCCCTCAGAGACCCAGTACTTC.

The chain employs TRBV10-1 and TRBJ2-2; the D gene is possibly TRBD1 (6 bases). Germline V gives CDR1 WNHNN, CDR2 SYGVQD (reference sequence). Trimming pared 5 bases from V and 10 bases from J, leaving 20 bases between. This CDR3 is built from 15 residues. This chain's CDR3 is CASSQFSAQGAELFF. DNA of the CDR3: TGCGCCAGCAGTCAGTTTAGCGCACAGGGCGCGGAGCTGTTTTTT.

This chain joins TRBV7-9 and TRBJ1-2; no firm D call. The CDR3 spans 13 residues. CDR1 is SEHNR and CDR2 is FQNEAQ in the germline V gene (reference sequence). V lost 5 bases and J lost 0, with 7 bases in between. The DNA of the CDR3 is TGTGCCAGCAGCCCACAGACTAACTATGGCTACACCTTC. This encodes CASSPQTNYGYTF.

The chain combines TRBV4-2 with TRBJ1-1; weak D call: TRBD1 (6 bases). From germline, CDR1 is LGHNA and CDR2 YNFKEQ. V lost 6 bases and J 1 base, leaving 9 bases between the germline ends. The CDR3 length is 13 residues. The CDR3 DNA is TGTGCCAGCAGTGCAGGGGCGAACACTGAAGCTTTCTTT. Protein sequence: CASSAGANTEAFF.

The chain combines TRBV7-2 with TRBJ2-7, with D uncertain. Germline CDR1 reads SGHTA; CDR2 reads FQGNSA. CDR3 length equals 15 residues. V lost 1 base and J lost 1, with 11 bases in between. The CDR3 loop is CASSLGGRLSYEQYF. The CDR3, as DNA: TGTGCCAGCAGCTTAGGAGGACGGTTATCCTACGAGCAGTACTTC.

This sequence joins TRBV14 and TRBJ2-1; 10 bases match TRBD1. There are 15 residues in the CDR3. Trimming removed 4 bases from V and 8 bases from J; junction bases left unmatched: 8. CDR1 is SGHDN, CDR2 FVKESK, per germline. CDR3 in DNA: TGTGCCAGCAGCCTCTTTTCCGGGACAGGGGATGAGCAGTTCTTC. This sequence encodes CASSLFSGTGDEQFF.

The chain combines TRBV15 with TRBJ1-5, with D possibly being TRBD1 (5 bases). The CDR3 is 14 residues long. V shed 4 bases and J shed 5 bases, with 12 bases lying between them. The germline V gene encodes CDR1 LNHNV and CDR2 YYDKDF (reference sequence). The CDR3 DNA sequence: TGTGCCACCAGCATCAGGGCGCGGGATCAGCCCCAGCATTTT. Residues: CATSIRARDQPQHF.

The rearrangement links TRBV4-2 to TRBJ2-1, with D perhaps given as TRBD1 or TRBD2 (5 bases each). V was trimmed by 8 bases and J by 5 bases, leaving 7 bases between them. Germline V gene data show CDR1 as LGHNA and CDR2 as YNFKEQ. This CDR3 is built from 11 residues. CDR3 protein: CASRGDNEQFF. CDR3 bases: TGTGCCAGCCGAGGGGACAATGAGCAGTTCTTC.